This entry lists 28 T cell receptor beta chains sequenced from one sample in a study of T cells in Graves' hyperthyroidism and ophthalmopathy. Amplified regions were TCR beta CDR3 sequences from RNA transcripts. First-round RT-PCR of the TCR CDR3 relied on the HTBI primer set. TCRdb re-called the multiplex PCR reads through MiXCR, storing one row per CDR3 protein. The data hold approximately 400,000 distinct CDR3 sequences, with roughly an eighth observed a single time. The specimen was blood. Receptors were obtained from a man aged 50 or older with Graves' ophthalmopathy.

This clonotype was seen ten or more times. The chain uses TRBV5-1 and TRBJ2-7; D gene unclear. The germline V gene encodes CDR1 SGHRS and CDR2 YFSETQ. Deletions cut 7 bases from V and 4 bases from J, with 12 bases between. CDR3 length: 12 residues. CDR3 sequence reads: CASGVSDYEQYF. The CDR3 region has the DNA TGCGCCAGCGGAGTATCGGATTACGAGCAGTACTTC.

This clonotype has just a few counts. This may come from a read error, since a much larger clone is one base off. It is likely a read error, because the conserved phenylalanine at the end of the CDR3 is missing. The rearrangement uses TRBV20-1 and TRBJ2-7; D unclear. The CDR3 sequence is 12 residues long. The germline CDR1 and CDR2 sequences are DFQATT and SNEGSKA (reference sequence). V gave up 3 bases and J gave up 2 bases, with 8 bases separating them. The CDR3 DNA sequence: TGCAGTGCTAGCAATTCCCCCTACGAGCAGTACCTC. Amino acid sequence: CSASNSPYEQYL.

This clonotype has only a few counts. The chain is built from TRBV2 and TRBJ2-7, with 7 bases fitting TRBD2. The junction had 8 bases not matched to a gene; V was cut back by 8 bases and J by 7 bases. CDR1 is SNHLY and CDR2 is FYNNEI in the germline V gene. The CDR3 is 12 residues long. CDR3 sequence reads: CASSLAVREQYF. CDR3 coding DNA: TGTGCCAGCTCCCTAGCGGTGAGGGAGCAGTACTTC.

This clonotype was detected only a few times. V and J are TRBV2 and TRBJ2-1; 14 nucleotides align to TRBD2. Germline CDR1 is SNHLY and CDR2 is FYNNEI. The CDR3 extends over 16 amino acids. Trimming removed 5 bases from V and 15 bases from J; junction bases left unmatched: 15. The CDR3 loop reads CASSHIPGLAGAHRFF. The CDR3 coding sequence is TGTGCCAGCAGTCACATACCGGGACTAGCGGGGGCGCACCGGTTCTTC.

The count of this clonotype is one. Since a much larger clone is just one base distant, this may be a read error. The J gene is TRBJ2-2, the V gene TRBV5-1, with 9 bases aligning to TRBD2. Germline assignment: CDR1 SGHRS and CDR2 YFSETQ. This CDR3 is built from 15 residues. The CDR3 loop reads CASSLVAGATRELFF. CDR3 sequence (DNA): TGCGCCAGCAGCTTGGTAGCGGGAGCCACCAGGGAGCTGTTTTTT.

This clonotype was counted many times. The chain couples TRBV18 to TRBJ2-3; the D is unclear. Germline CDR1 and CDR2: KGHSH and LQKENI. V was pared by 0 bases and J by 6 bases, with 7 bases between. The CDR3 runs 13 residues. The DNA for the CDR3 is TGTGCCAGCTCACCACCCTGGATGGATACGCAGTATTTT. This sequence encodes CASSPPWMDTQYF.

This clonotype was recorded many times. In DNA, the CDR3 is TGTGCCAGCAGCCTCCCCGGCGGATCAGAGACCCAGTACTTC. Protein product: CASSLPGGSETQYF. The chain is built from TRBV3-1 and TRBJ2-5, with D uncertain. V dropped 4 bases and J dropped 4 bases, with 13 bases sitting between them. The CDR3 runs to 14 residues. The germline V gene encodes CDR1 LGHDT and CDR2 YNNKEL (reference sequence).

The sample holds a few counts of this clonotype. The J gene is TRBJ1-4, the V gene TRBV15; D gene ambiguous. In germline, CDR1 is LNHNV, CDR2 YYDKDF (reference sequence). The CDR3 extends over 15 amino acids. V gave up 1 base and J gave up 0 bases, with 6 bases separating them. CDR3: CATSRVRATNEKLFF. Here the CDR3 DNA reads TGTGCCACCAGCAGAGTCCGTGCAACTAATGAAAAACTGTTTTTT.

In its sample, this clonotype was seen a few times. The chain recombines TRBV30 with TRBJ2-7, with TRBD1 matching 9 bases. Trimming removed 2 bases from V and 3 bases from J; junction bases left unmatched: 8. The CDR3 has 15 amino acids. CDR1 and CDR2 (germline): GTSNPN, SVGIG (reference sequence). CDR3: CAWSNSGTGYYEQYF. The CDR3 DNA reads as TGTGCCTGGAGTAACTCCGGGACAGGGTACTACGAGCAGTACTTC.

This clonotype came up many times. The V and J genes are TRBV2 and TRBJ1-2; D ambiguous. The CDR3 spans 13 residues. CDR1 is SNHLY, CDR2 FYNNEI, per germline. V shed 0 bases and J shed 2 bases, with 4 bases lying between them. This CDR3 is CASSEAQNYGYTF. The DNA for the CDR3 is TGTGCCAGCAGTGAAGCTCAGAACTATGGCTACACCTTC.

On this clonotype: A read error may explain this, as a much larger clone is one base away. V usage is TRBV6-1 and J usage is TRBJ2-6; no definite D call. CDR3 size: 15 residues. V lost 1 base and J 0 bases, leaving 4 bases between the germline ends. Germline loops: CDR1 MNHNS, CDR2 SASEGT. The CDR3 loop is CASSEDLSGANVLTF. The CDR3 coding sequence is TGTGCCAGCAGTGAAGACCTCTCTGGGGCCAACGTCCTGACTTTC.

This clonotype was seen at least ten times. The rearrangement uses TRBV11-2 and TRBJ2-1; D gene uncertain. The V and J ends lost 0 bases and 13 bases respectively, with 13 bases between them. CDR3 size: 13 residues. Germline values: CDR1 SGHAT, CDR2 FQNNGV. The CDR3 bases are TGTGCCAGCAGCTTAGATTCGCTAGGATTACAGTTCTTC. This translates into CASSLDSLGLQFF.

The rearrangement uses TRBV28 and TRBJ2-2, with 9 bases aligning to TRBD2. CDR1 and CDR2 from the germline V gene are MDHEN and SYDVKM. This CDR3 is built from 15 residues. V was clipped by 6 bases and J by 5 bases; unmatched bases: 7. Written as DNA, the CDR3 is TGTGCCAGCAGCGCGGCTAGCGGGGCGACCGGGGAGCTGTTTTTT. Translation gives CASSAASGATGELFF.

This clonotype appeared a few times. This chain uses TRBV14 with TRBJ1-1, with D tentatively TRBD1 (6 bases). CDR1 and CDR2 (germline): SGHDN, FVKESK. V was trimmed by 6 bases and J by 10 bases, leaving 21 bases between them. This CDR3 has 14 amino acids. Here the CDR3 DNA reads TGTGCCAGCAGGCCCTCCGGGACACCTGGGGGAGCTTTCTTT. Its translation: CASRPSGTPGGAFF.

The rearrangement links TRBV20-1 to TRBJ2-6; TRBD1 agrees at 7 bases. With V trimmed by 4 bases and J by 0 bases, 6 bases remained unmatched. The CDR3 extends over 16 amino acids. Germline V gives CDR1 DFQATT, CDR2 SNEGSKA (reference sequence). CDR3 protein: CSAKDRVYSGANVLTF. CDR3 sequence (DNA): TGCAGTGCTAAAGACAGGGTATACTCTGGGGCCAACGTCCTGACTTTC.

This clonotype was recorded many times. The chain couples TRBV3-1 to TRBJ2-5; 8 bases line up with TRBD1. The CDR3 loop spans 13 amino acids. Germline CDR1 reads LGHDT; CDR2 reads YNNKEL (reference sequence). V was clipped by 1 base and J by 5 bases; unmatched bases: 0. This CDR3 reads CASSQGTGETQYF. CDR3 nucleotides: TGTGCCAGCAGCCAAGGGACAGGGGAGACCCAGTACTTC.

This clonotype was seen ten or more times. The rearrangement joins TRBV11-2 to TRBJ2-3; TRBD1 might be the D (6 bases). CDR1 is SGHAT and CDR2 is FQNNGV in the germline V gene. The V and J ends lost 6 bases and 0 bases respectively, with 16 bases between them. The CDR3 runs 16 residues. The CDR3 is CASRGKTGKSTDTQYF. CDR3 nucleotide sequence: TGTGCCAGCAGGGGGAAAACAGGGAAAAGCACAGATACGCAGTATTTT.

J is TRBJ2-2 and V is TRBV6-5, with 10 positions matching TRBD2. Losses at the gene ends were 0 bases for V and 7 bases for J; bases not matched to a gene: 8. Germline V lookup: CDR1 MNHEY, CDR2 SVGAGI. The CDR3 runs 17 residues. In nucleotides, the CDR3 is TGTGCCAGCAGTTACTCGGTACTAGCGGGAATCGGCGGGGAGCTGTTTTTT. Its protein product is CASSYSVLAGIGGELFF.

The chain carries TRBV30 and TRBJ1-4, with a possible D match to TRBD1 (6 bases). V was pared by 2 bases and J by 6 bases, with 13 bases between. Germline V gives CDR1 GTSNPN, CDR2 SVGIG (reference sequence). The CDR3 consists of 14 residues. The CDR3 DNA reads TGTGCCTGGAGTCGAGGCAGGGGTTATGAAAAACTGTTTTTT. As protein: CAWSRGRGYEKLFF. The whole variable domain, filled in from reference TRBV30 and TRBJ1-4, reads SQTIHQWPATLVQPVGSPLSLECTVEGTSNPNLYWYRQAAGRGLQLLFYSVGIGQISSEVPQNLSASRPQDRQFILSSKKLLLSDSGFYLCAWSRGRGYEKLFFGSGTQLSVL.

This clonotype has ten or more counts. The chain links TRBV12-3 or TRBV12-4 to TRBJ2-5; 8 nucleotides align to TRBD2. Germline trimming cut 2 bases from V and 4 bases from J; bases unmatched to any gene: 9. The CDR3 contains 16 residues. As DNA, the CDR3 is TGTGCCAGCAGTTTACGAGCGGGAGTGTTGCCAGAGACCCAGTACTTC. The encoded protein is CASSLRAGVLPETQYF.

The rearrangement links TRBV12-3 or TRBV12-4 to TRBJ2-5; TRBD1 matches at 7 bases. The junction had 11 bases not matched to a gene; V was cut back by 5 bases and J by 5 bases. This CDR3 spans 15 amino acids. The CDR3 is CASSAGTVRLETQYF. The CDR3 DNA is TGTGCCAGCAGTGCCGGGACAGTTCGGTTGGAGACCCAGTACTTC.

Comment on this clonotype: Being one base from a much bigger clone, this may be a read error. This likely comes from a read error, as the CDR3 has no conserved phenylalanine or tryptophan at its end. V usage is TRBV28 and J usage is TRBJ2-3; D not certain. V was clipped by 3 bases and J by 0 bases, with 7 bases between them. The CDR3 loop spans 14 amino acids. Germline V lookup: CDR1 MDHEN, CDR2 SYDVKM. For the CDR3, the DNA is TGTGCCAGCAGTTTTCTCCCGAGCACAGATACGCAGTATCTT. Amino acid sequence: CASSFLPSTDTQYL.

This clonotype showed up many times. The rearrangement joins TRBV30 to TRBJ1-2; no firm D call. Germline CDR1 GTSNPN, CDR2 SVGIG (reference sequence). V lost 3 bases and J lost 3, with 5 bases in between. CDR3 length: 11 residues. CDR3 loop: CAWRSYYGYTF. The CDR3 DNA follows: TGTGCCTGGAGGTCGTACTATGGCTACACCTTC. The whole variable domain, remainder taken from reference TRBV30 and TRBJ1-2, is SQTIHQWPATLVQPVGSPLSLECTVEGTSNPNLYWYRQAAGRGLQLLFYSVGIGQISSEVPQNLSASRPQDRQFILSSKKLLLSDSGFYLCAWRSYYGYTFGSGTRLTVV.

This clonotype was seen repeatedly, ten times or more. V is TRBV20-1 and J is TRBJ2-5; D call uncertain. V was shortened by 6 bases and J by 3 bases, with 14 bases between the two germline ends. This CDR3 comprises 13 residues. Germline V gene lookup returns CDR1 DFQATT and CDR2 SNEGSKA (reference sequence). This CDR3 is CSAPPRGEETQYF. The DNA for the CDR3 is TGCAGTGCGCCCCCTCGCGGCGAAGAGACCCAGTACTTC.

This clonotype was seen repeatedly, ten times or more. The chain uses TRBV28 and TRBJ1-4; D is possibly TRBD1 (5 bases). The CDR3 totals 15 residues. Germline V gene lookup returns CDR1 MDHEN and CDR2 SYDVKM. Between the trimmed V and J ends, which lost 7 bases and 5 bases, there was a span of 17 bases. CDR3 sequence reads: CASNASPGRNEKLFF. The DNA of the CDR3 is TGTGCCAGCAATGCTAGCCCGGGACGGAATGAAAAACTGTTTTTT.

The rearrangement uses TRBV11-2 and TRBJ2-5, with D possibly called TRBD1 or TRBD2 (6 bases each). This CDR3 spans 16 amino acids. Germline-derived CDR1 and CDR2 are SGHAT and FQNNGV. Trimming cost V 3 bases and J 1 base, with 15 bases left between them. DNA of the CDR3: TGTGCCAGCAGCTTCTTACTGGGGGGCGTCCAAGAGACCCAGTACTTC. It specifies CASSFLLGGVQETQYF.

This clonotype was counted at least ten times. The chain links TRBV12-3 or TRBV12-4 to TRBJ2-7; 12 bases are shared with TRBD2. V shed 4 bases and J 0 bases; nucleotides not matched to a gene: 10. The CDR3 is made up of 18 amino acids. The CDR3 DNA sequence: TGTGCCAGCAGTTCAAACATCGGACTAGCGGGACGCTCCTACGAGCAGTACTTC. Encoded protein: CASSSNIGLAGRSYEQYF.

This clonotype was counted ten times or more. The chain links TRBV13 to TRBJ2-1, with TRBD2 matching over 12 bases. This CDR3 is built from 15 residues. Germline V gives CDR1 PRHDT, CDR2 FYEKMQ (reference sequence). With 5 bases clipped from V and 9 bases from J, the junction kept 8 bases outside the gene matches. The CDR3 loop reads CASSPRTSGKREQFF. The DNA for the CDR3 is TGTGCCAGCAGCCCTCGGACTAGCGGGAAGCGTGAGCAGTTCTTC.